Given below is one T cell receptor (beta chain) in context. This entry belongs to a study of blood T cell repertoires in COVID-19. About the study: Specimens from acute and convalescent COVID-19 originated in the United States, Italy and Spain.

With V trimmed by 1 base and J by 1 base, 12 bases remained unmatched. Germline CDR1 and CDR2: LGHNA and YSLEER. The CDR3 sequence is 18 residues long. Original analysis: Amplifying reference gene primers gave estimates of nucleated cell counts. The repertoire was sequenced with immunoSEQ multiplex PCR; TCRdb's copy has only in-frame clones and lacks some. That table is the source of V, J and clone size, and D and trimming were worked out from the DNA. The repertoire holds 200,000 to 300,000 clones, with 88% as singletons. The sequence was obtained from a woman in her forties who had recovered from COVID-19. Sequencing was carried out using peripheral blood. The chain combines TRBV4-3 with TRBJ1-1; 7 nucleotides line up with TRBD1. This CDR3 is CASSQGPGGRGRNTEAFF. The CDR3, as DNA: TGCGCCAGCAGCCAAGGACCCGGGGGCAGGGGGAGGAACACTGAAGCTTTCTTT.